This TCR beta chain is from a study of cytomegalovirus exposure and HLA in healthy donors. Primers included in the PCR were 60 Vbeta and 13 Jbeta primers. Measured with immunoSEQ multiplex PCR; TCRdb has only the in-frame clones, and not every one. This sample's clone table lists tens of thousands of clones. On this clone: Its specificity is unknown.

Study-level points and caveats: Listed as cytomegalovirus-associated were 164 TCR beta chains. An assumption of roughly uniform sequencing depth across donors underlay the presence/absence analyses. By a later analysis, the bulk of CMV-associated TCR beta chains appeared HLA-restricted.

Between the trimmed V and J ends, which lost 3 bases and 4 bases, there was a span of 14 bases. CDR3 length equals 14 residues. Germline CDR1 SGHRS, CDR2 YFSETQ. The sequence derives from a man aged 45 to 65 in good health and CMV-seronegative. This rearrangement joins TRBV5-1 to TRBJ2-7; possible D gene TRBD2, 6 bases. Sequencing used PBMCs. The CDR3 DNA reads as TGCGCCAGCAGCTATGGGACTTCTGATTACGAGCAGTACTTC. Translated: CASSYGTSDYEQYF.